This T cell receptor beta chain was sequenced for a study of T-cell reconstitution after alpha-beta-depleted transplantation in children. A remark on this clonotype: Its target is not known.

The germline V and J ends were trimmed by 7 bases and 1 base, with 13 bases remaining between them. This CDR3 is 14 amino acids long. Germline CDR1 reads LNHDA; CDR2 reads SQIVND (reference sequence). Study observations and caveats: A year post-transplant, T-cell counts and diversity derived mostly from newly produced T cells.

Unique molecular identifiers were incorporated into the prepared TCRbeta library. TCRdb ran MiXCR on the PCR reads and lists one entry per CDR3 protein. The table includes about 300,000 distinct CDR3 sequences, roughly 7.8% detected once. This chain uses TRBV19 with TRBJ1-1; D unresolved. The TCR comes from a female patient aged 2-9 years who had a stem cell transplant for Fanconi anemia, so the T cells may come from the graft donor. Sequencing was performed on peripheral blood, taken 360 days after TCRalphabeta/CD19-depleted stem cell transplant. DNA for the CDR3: TGTGCCAGTAATCGACACTTTTCGAACACTGAAGCTTTCTTT. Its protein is CASNRHFSNTEAFF.